The next 32 T cell receptor beta chains were all read from a single sample in a study of cytomegalovirus exposure and HLA in healthy donors. In the PCR, 60 Vbeta and 13 Jbeta primers were used. Here immunoSEQ multiplex PCR was the method, and the copy in TCRdb shows in-frame clones only, minus some. The listing contains 95,000 to 150,000 clones. Sequencing was performed on PBMCs. The receptors here all came from a young man in good health and CMV-seronegative.

The V and J genes are TRBV29-1 and TRBJ1-1; D perhaps matches TRBD1 (6 bases). Trimming stripped 7 bases from V and 0 bases from J, with 18 bases between. Germline lookup yields CDR1 SQVTM and CDR2 ANQGSEA. The CDR3 is 15 residues long. The CDR3 nucleotides read TGCAGCGGGAGCGACATACAGGGAATGAACACTGAAGCTTTCTTT. Amino acid sequence: CSGSDIQGMNTEAFF.

The CDR3, as DNA: TGTGCCAGCAGCTTTGGGGGCCCGGGGACTGAAGCTTTCTTT. Amino acid sequence: CASSFGGPGTEAFF. The chain uses TRBV2 and TRBJ1-1; D perhaps matches TRBD1 (6 bases). Germline CDR1 reads SNHLY; CDR2 reads FYNNEI. V lost 6 bases, J lost 5 bases, and 16 bases lay in between. The CDR3 is made up of 14 amino acids.

V usage is TRBV15 and J usage is TRBJ2-2; TRBD1 agrees at 10 bases. Unmatched junction bases numbered 1, after V lost 3 bases and J lost 3 bases. Per germline, CDR1 LNHNV and CDR2 YYDKDF (reference sequence). The CDR3 has 15 residues. The CDR3 region is CATSRGTGDTGELFF. DNA of the CDR3: TGTGCCACCAGCAGGGGGACAGGGGACACCGGGGAGCTGTTTTTT.

The V and J genes are TRBV6-1 and TRBJ2-3, with D perhaps matching TRBD2 (5 bases). The V and J ends lost 1 base and 3 bases respectively, with 8 bases between them. The CDR3 runs to 14 residues. Per the germline V gene, CDR1 is MNHNS and CDR2 is SASEGT. CDR3 nucleotide sequence: TGTGCCAGCAGTGAAGACGAGGGAACAGATACGCAGTATTTT. Translated, it gives CASSEDEGTDTQYF.

This chain joins TRBV6-5 and TRBJ1-1; no clear D. Trimming took 6 bases from V and 4 from J, leaving 9 bases between them. Looked up from germline, CDR1 is MNHEY and CDR2 is SVGAGI. The CDR3 runs 12 residues. CDR3 in amino acids: CASSSGGTEAFF. Here the CDR3 DNA reads TGTGCCAGCAGCTCGGGAGGCACTGAAGCTTTCTTT.

V and J are TRBV7-9 and TRBJ2-7, with 9 bases that match TRBD1. The V gene end was trimmed by 2 bases and the J gene end by 4 bases; junction bases not matched to a gene: 9. The CDR3 totals 16 residues. Germline V gene data show CDR1 as SEHNR and CDR2 as FQNEAQ (reference sequence). CDR3 residues: CASSLFNRGQRYEQYF. CDR3 DNA: TGTGCCAGCAGCTTATTCAACAGGGGGCAACGGTACGAGCAGTACTTC.

The chain employs TRBV11-3 and TRBJ2-2, with D perhaps matching TRBD2 (5 bases). V dropped 6 bases and J dropped 6 bases, with 17 bases sitting between them. The CDR3 is 15 residues long. Looked up from germline, CDR1 is SGHNT and CDR2 is YENEEA. The CDR3 reads CASRPGPGSSGELFF. Here the CDR3 DNA reads TGTGCCAGCAGGCCTGGTCCGGGATCCTCCGGGGAGCTGTTTTTT. Drawing the rest from reference TRBV11-3 and TRBJ2-2, the complete variable domain is EAGVVQSPRYKIIEKKQPVAFWCNPISGHNTLYWYLQNLGQGPELLIRYENEEAVDDSQLPKDRFSAERLKGVDSTLKIQPAELGDSAVYLCASRPGPGSSGELFFGEGSRLTVL.

This CDR3 is CSVEFPSPQGSYEQYF. CDR3 coding DNA: TGCAGCGTTGAATTTCCGTCGCCGCAGGGCTCCTACGAGCAGTACTTC. This chain uses TRBV29-1 with TRBJ2-7, with D possibly TRBD1 on 5 matching bases. V lost 2 bases and J 0 bases, leaving 17 bases between the germline ends. The germline gives CDR1 SQVTM, CDR2 ANQGSEA. This CDR3 is built from 16 residues.

V gene TRBV5-1 combines with J gene TRBJ1-2; no clear D. This CDR3 has 20 residues. Trimming removed 3 bases from V and 7 bases from J, with 34 bases in between. Germline lookup yields CDR1 SGHRS and CDR2 YFSETQ. CDR3 amino acids: CASSYTQAPLGLGFNGGYTF. The CDR3 DNA sequence: TGCGCCAGCAGCTATACCCAAGCTCCTCTAGGACTGGGCTTTAACGGTGGCTACACCTTC.

The V call is TRBV9, the J call TRBJ2-2; D call uncertain. The CDR3 is made up of 13 amino acids. The germline V gene encodes CDR1 SGDLS and CDR2 YYNGEE. With 4 bases removed from V and 5 bases from J, the gap between germline ends came to 9 bases. For the CDR3, the DNA is TGTGCCAGCAGCCATACAGTGACCGGGGAGCTGTTTTTT. It is translated as CASSHTVTGELFF.

This chain uses TRBV11-2 with TRBJ2-1; the match to TRBD2 covers 10 bases. V lost 1 base, J lost 10 bases, and 4 bases stayed unmatched. Germline loops: CDR1 SGHAT, CDR2 FQNNGV. The CDR3 has 14 residues. The CDR3 nucleotides are TGTGCCAGCAGCTTAGGGACTAGCGGAGGCGAGCAGTTCTTC. This gives the protein CASSLGTSGGEQFF.

V usage is TRBV7-2 and J usage is TRBJ2-7; 7 nucleotides match TRBD1. V dropped 3 bases and J dropped 4; count of bases not matched to a gene: 3. Germline assignment: CDR1 SGHTA and CDR2 FQGNSA. The CDR3 is 13 residues long. CDR3 in DNA: TGTGCCAGCAGCTTGAAGACAGGGTACGAGCAGTACTTC. Translation: CASSLKTGYEQYF.

CDR3 protein: CAIRRDNNQPQHF. The CDR3 DNA reads as TGTGCCATCAGAAGGGACAACAATCAGCCCCAGCATTTT. The chain links TRBV10-3 to TRBJ1-5, with D tentatively TRBD1 (6 bases). The CDR3 runs 13 residues. CDR1 is ENHRY and CDR2 is SYGVKD in the germline V gene. Trimming left V 6 bases short and J 3 bases short, with 9 bases between.

V usage is TRBV7-9 and J usage is TRBJ1-1, with D tentatively TRBD1 (5 bases). The CDR3 sequence is 15 residues long. Germline V CDR1 and CDR2: SEHNR, FQNEAQ (reference sequence). Deletions cut 3 bases from V and 1 base from J, with 12 bases between. CDR3 in DNA: TGTGCCAGCAGCTTCGGTGGGGGGGGGAACACTGAAGCTTTCTTT. Translated: CASSFGGGGNTEAFF. Together with reference TRBV7-9 and TRBJ1-1, the CDR3 gives the full variable domain: DTGVSQNPRHKITKRGQNVTFRCDPISEHNRLYWYRQTLGQGPEFLTYFQNEAQLEKSRLLSDRFSAERPKGSFSTLEIQRTEQGDSAMYLCASSFGGGGNTEAFFGQGTRLTVV.

The V gene is TRBV5-6, the J gene TRBJ2-1; 10 nucleotides agree with TRBD2. Germline CDR1 is SGHDT and CDR2 is YYEEEE. V lost 4 bases to trimming and J lost 4 bases; unmatched junction nucleotides: 8. The CDR3 totals 16 residues. The CDR3 coding sequence is TGTGCCAGCAGCCTCTCAGCGGGAGGGCTGTACAATGAGCAGTTCTTC. Amino acids: CASSLSAGGLYNEQFF.

The rearrangement joins TRBV30 to TRBJ2-7; 7 bases are shared with TRBD1. The germline V gene has CDR1 GTSNPN and CDR2 SVGIG (reference sequence). V shed 5 bases, J shed 2 bases, and the junction held 3 bases outside the gene matches. This CDR3 comprises 12 residues. CDR3 protein: CAWETGTYEQYF. The CDR3 DNA reads TGTGCCTGGGAGACAGGGACCTACGAGCAGTACTTC.

J is TRBJ2-1 and V is TRBV12-5; 7 bases line up with TRBD2. This CDR3 has 15 amino acids. V gave up 2 bases and J gave up 6 bases; unmatched junction bases: 7. Germline CDR1 reads LGHNT; CDR2 reads FRNRAP. CDR3 sequence reads: CASGLPQGGFNEQFF. The CDR3 bases are TGTGCTAGTGGTTTGCCCCAGGGAGGGTTCAATGAGCAGTTCTTC.

The chain has TRBV18 and TRBJ1-2; 8 bases agree with TRBD1. With V trimmed by 3 bases and J by 6 bases, 9 bases remained unmatched. The CDR3 sequence is 15 residues long. CDR1 is KGHSH and CDR2 is LQKENI in the germline V gene. CDR3 coding DNA: TGTGCCAGCTCACCCCGGACAGGGTTTGATGATGGCTACACCTTC. Translated, it gives CASSPRTGFDDGYTF.

The J gene is TRBJ2-2, the V gene TRBV18, with 11 positions matching TRBD2. This CDR3 spans 17 amino acids. Germline V gene sequence: CDR1 KGHSH, CDR2 LQKENI. Trimming removed 6 bases from V and 2 bases from J; junction bases left unmatched: 8. DNA of the CDR3: TGTGCCAGCTCCCCTAGCGGGAGGACTCTCAACACCGGGGAGCTGTTTTTT. Residues: CASSPSGRTLNTGELFF. Drawing the rest from reference TRBV18 and TRBJ2-2, the complete variable domain is NAGVMQNPRHLVRRRGQEARLRCSPMKGHSHVYWYRQLPEEGLKFMVYLQKENIIDESGMPKERFSAEFPKEGPSILRIQQVVRGDSAAYFCASSPSGRTLNTGELFFGEGSRLTVL.

Note on this clone: The junction departs from germline at one end; a sequencing error may be responsible. This chain uses TRBV19 with TRBJ2-1; 10 nucleotides agree with TRBD2. Germline CDR1 LNHDA, CDR2 SQIVND (reference sequence). The length of the CDR3 is 13 residues. CDR3: CASSSASGGRPLF. The CDR3 nucleotides are TGTGCCAGTAGTTCTGCTAGCGGGGGCCGCCCCCTCTTC.

The rearrangement joins TRBV7-6 to TRBJ2-1; 11 bases map to TRBD1. CDR1 is SGHVS, CDR2 FNYEAQ, per germline. J lost 5 bases, V lost 1 base, and 1 base had no gene match. The CDR3 sequence is 15 residues long. CDR3 nucleotides: TGTGCCAGCAGCTTAGGGACAGGGGGCCACAATGAGCAGTTCTTC. Residues: CASSLGTGGHNEQFF.

The genes are TRBV7-2 and TRBJ2-7; TRBD1 or TRBD2 may be the D gene (7 bases each). V lost 5 bases to trimming and J lost 0 bases, with 17 bases between them. Looked up from germline, CDR1 is SGHTA and CDR2 is FQGNSA. CDR3 size: 16 residues. The CDR3 reads CASSLGGGGLSYEQYF. The DNA for the CDR3 is TGTGCCAGCAGCCTAGGGGGCGGGGGTCTCTCCTACGAGCAGTACTTC.

J is TRBJ2-1 and V is TRBV19; 8 positions agree with TRBD2. The CDR3 has 15 amino acids. Trimming removed 1 base from V and 4 bases from J; junction bases left unmatched: 3. The germline gives CDR1 LNHDA, CDR2 SQIVND (reference sequence). Written as DNA, the CDR3 is TGTGCCAGTAGTATAGGCGGGGGGCCTTACAATGAGCAGTTCTTC. Its protein is CASSIGGGPYNEQFF.

The chain has TRBV29-1 and TRBJ2-7, with a possible D match to TRBD1 (5 bases). Per the germline V gene, CDR1 is SQVTM and CDR2 is ANQGSEA. The CDR3 extends over 14 amino acids. V lost 4 bases and J 4 bases, leaving 17 bases between the germline ends. CDR3 in amino acids: CSVVSVTDKYEQYF. The DNA of the CDR3 is TGCAGCGTTGTAAGTGTGACAGACAAATACGAGCAGTACTTC.

This rearrangement joins TRBV30 to TRBJ2-5; no clear D. With the DNA end fitting TRBJ2-7 better, the J assignment may be wrong. This CDR3 has 13 amino acids. In germline, CDR1 is GTSNPN, CDR2 SVGIG (reference sequence). In nucleotides, the CDR3 is TGTGCCTGGAGTGTAAAGAGCTCCTACGAGCAGTACTTC. It yields the protein CAWSVKSSYEQYF.

The chain combines TRBV13 with TRBJ1-1; D is undetermined. This CDR3 is built from 11 residues. Trimming took off 5 bases at V and 3 bases at J, with 4 bases between the two ends. In germline, CDR1 is PRHDT, CDR2 FYEKMQ (reference sequence). The CDR3 protein is CASSPYTEAFF. The CDR3 nucleotides are TGTGCCAGCAGCCCCTACACTGAAGCTTTCTTT.

The rearrangement joins TRBV5-1 to TRBJ2-1; the D gene is possibly TRBD2 (5 bases). Germline values: CDR1 SGHRS, CDR2 YFSETQ. V lost 0 bases and J lost 0, with 7 bases in between. The CDR3 is 15 residues long. In DNA, the CDR3 is TGCGCCAGCAGCTTGGAGGGAGTCTCCTACAATGAGCAGTTCTTC. Translating gives CASSLEGVSYNEQFF.

The chain combines TRBV6-5 with TRBJ2-7; TRBD2 might be the D (5 bases). Trimming stripped 6 bases from V and 2 bases from J, with 17 bases between. Germline loops: CDR1 MNHEY, CDR2 SVGAGI. The CDR3 is 15 residues long. CDR3 sequence: CASSLNSAYAYEQYF. Written as DNA, the CDR3 is TGTGCCAGCAGCCTGAATAGCGCCTATGCCTACGAGCAGTACTTC.

The chain links TRBV7-9 to TRBJ2-7; 9 bases align to TRBD1. Trimming cost V 6 bases and J 3 bases; bases outside gene matches: 6. The germline gives CDR1 SEHNR, CDR2 FQNEAQ (reference sequence). The CDR3 contains 14 residues. The chain's CDR3 is CASSRGGQGYEQYF. The DNA for the CDR3 is TGTGCCAGCAGTAGAGGGGGACAGGGCTACGAGCAGTACTTC.

V gene TRBV7-2 combines with J gene TRBJ1-4, with 7 bases identical to TRBD1. The CDR3 has 16 residues. Germline trimming cut 3 bases from V and 8 bases from J; bases unmatched to any gene: 12. Germline V gene data show CDR1 as SGHTA and CDR2 as FQGNSA. The CDR3 reads CASSFLGGLMGEKLFF. The CDR3, as DNA: TGTGCCAGCAGCTTTTTAGGGGGCCTGATGGGGGAAAAACTGTTTTTT.

The chain joins TRBV15 to TRBJ2-7, with D possibly matching TRBD1 (6 bases). The V gene lost 6 bases and the J gene lost 2 bases, with 11 bases spanning the gap. CDR1 is LNHNV, CDR2 YYDKDF, per germline (reference sequence). This CDR3 has 13 residues. Written as DNA, the CDR3 is TGTGCCACCAGGACAGGACGGCCCTACGAGCAGTACTTC. Translation: CATRTGRPYEQYF.

V and J are TRBV30 and TRBJ1-3, with D unresolved. Trimming removed 5 bases from V and 7 bases from J, with 15 bases in between. This CDR3 comprises 13 residues. Looked up from germline, CDR1 is GTSNPN and CDR2 is SVGIG (reference sequence). This chain's CDR3 is CAWFTQRANTIYF. As DNA, the CDR3 is TGTGCCTGGTTCACCCAGAGGGCGAACACCATATATTTT.